A selection of T cell receptor beta chains follows, all from one sample in a study of response to subunit inactivated influenza vaccine. TCRdb independently ran MiXCR on the RT-PCR reads; one entry per CDR3 protein. The sample includes approximately 500,000 distinct CDR3 sequences, 10% to 15% of them seen just once. The starting material was PBMCs from blood, obtained about 40 days after vaccination. The source of these receptors is a man in his fifties or sixties who received an inactivated influenza vaccine. Both conserved end residues are part of each CDR3. D genes are given only for firm matches. Where a row states a size, it is once, few, many or the class of an expanded clone; other rows omit it.

many,TRBD2,TRBJ2-1,TRBV14,TGTGCCAGCAGCCAAGCTAGCGGGAGATCCGGCAATGAGCAGTTCTTC,CASSQASGRSGNEQFF
few,NA,TRBJ1-2,TRBV12-3/TRBV12-4,TGTGCCAGCAGATTAGGGTACAGAAACTATGGCTACACCTTC,CASRLGYRNYGYTF
NA,NA,TRBJ1-5,TRBV5-5,TGTGCCAGCAGCTTGGTAGGAAATAGCAATCAGCCCCAGCATTTT,CASSLVGNSNQPQHF
NA,TRBD2,TRBJ2-3,TRBV9,TGTGCCAGCGGAAAGCGGGGCCAGAATACGCAGTATTTT,CASGKRGQNTQYF
NA,NA,TRBJ2-7,TRBV7-7,TGTGCTAGCAGCTTAGAGTTCTCCTACGAGCAGTACTTC,CASSLEFSYEQYF
many,TRBD2,TRBJ2-1,TRBV29-1,TGCAGCGTTGAGATAGGACTAGCGGGAGGGAATGAGCAGTTCTTC,CSVEIGLAGGNEQFF
few,TRBD2,TRBJ2-5,TRBV11-2,TGTGCCAGCAGCCCCGTGAAGGGAGGGCAAGAGACCCAGTACTTC,CASSPVKGGQETQYF
many,NA,TRBJ2-7,TRBV12-3/TRBV12-4,TGTGCCAGCAGTTTAGGGCTCGAGCAGTACTTC,CASSLGLEQYF
few,TRBD2,TRBJ2-3,TRBV25-1,TGTGCCAGCAGTGAAGCGGGGGTAACACGTGATACGCAGTATTTT,CASSEAGVTRDTQYF
few,NA,TRBJ2-7,TRBV7-2,TGTGCCAGCAGCCCAAGTCACAGGGGAGGCGAGCAGTACTTC,CASSPSHRGGEQYF
few,TRBD1,TRBJ2-2,TRBV7-4,TGTGCCAGCAGCCCTCTGACAGGGAGTCCCCTTACCGGGGAGCTGTTTTTT,CASSPLTGSPLTGELFF
NA,TRBD1,TRBJ2-1,TRBV10-3,TGTGCCATCAGAAGGGACAGTGACAATGAGCAGTTCTTC,CAIRRDSDNEQFF
few,TRBD2,TRBJ2-3,TRBV28,TGTGCCAGCAAAAATCGGGGGGGTAGCACAGATACGCAGTATTTT,CASKNRGGSTDTQYF
NA,TRBD2,TRBJ2-5,TRBV5-1,TGCGCCAGCAGCTTGGAGGTAGCGGGACCGGTTTCGGAGACCCAGTACTTC,CASSLEVAGPVSETQYF
NA,NA,TRBJ2-7,TRBV6-1,TGTGCCAGCAGTGAGGCAGTTACCTACGAGCAGTACTTC,CASSEAVTYEQYF
NA,TRBD1,TRBJ2-5,TRBV3-1,TGTGCCAGCAGCCCAACAGGGGGTTGGACGCGTACGGAGACCCAGTACTTC,CASSPTGGWTRTETQYF
many,NA,TRBJ2-7,TRBV12-3/TRBV12-4,TGTGCCAGCAGCGGGGGAAGTGCCTACGAGCAGTACTTC,CASSGGSAYEQYF
NA,NA,TRBJ1-6,TRBV20-1,TGCAGTGCTAGAGAGAGAGGGGGTGTTCCGAATTCACCCCTCCACTTT,CSARERGGVPNSPLHF
few,TRBD2,TRBJ2-2,TRBV19,TGTGCCAGTAGTATGGGACTAGTCGTCGGGGAGCTGTTTTTT,CASSMGLVVGELFF
NA,NA,TRBJ1-6,TRBV7-9,TGTGCCAGCAGCCCCAGTAATTCACCCCTCCACTTT,CASSPSNSPLHF
NA,NA,TRBJ2-7,TRBV5-6,TGTGCCAGCAGCTTGGTTGATGGCGAGCAGTACTTC,CASSLVDGEQYF
NA,NA,TRBJ1-3,TRBV7-2,TGTGCCAGCAGCTTAGGGGCACGGGGAAACACCATATATTTT,CASSLGARGNTIYF
many,NA,TRBJ2-5,TRBV25-1,TGTGCCATGCTACCGACTCTCCAAGAGACCCAGTACTTC,CAMLPTLQETQYF
few,TRBD1,TRBJ1-4,TRBV4-1,TGCGCCAGCAGCCAGCGGGGACAGATTAATGAAAAACTGTTTTTT,CASSQRGQINEKLFF
NA,NA,TRBJ2-1,TRBV29-1,TGCAGCGTTGCTACAGTCCGTGAGCAGTTCTTC,CSVATVREQFF
NA,TRBD2,TRBJ2-3,TRBV5-1,TGCGCCAGCAGCTTGGCGACTAGCGGAGATACGCAGTATTTT,CASSLATSGDTQYF
few,TRBD1,TRBJ1-3,TRBV18,TGTGCCAGCTCACTCCGACAGGGCGACCTCTCTGGAAACACCATATATTTT,CASSLRQGDLSGNTIYF
few,NA,TRBJ2-5,TRBV7-2,TGTGCCAGCAGCCGGGGGGCCAGTCAAGAGACCCAGTACTTC,CASSRGASQETQYF
few,TRBD1,TRBJ2-1,TRBV20-1,TGCAGTGCCGCAAGCGGGACAGGGGAATACAATGAGCAGTTCTTC,CSAASGTGEYNEQFF
NA,TRBD2,TRBJ2-1,TRBV20-1,TGCAGTGCTATCAGTCTAGCGGGAGTCTCCTACAATGAGCAGTTCTTC,CSAISLAGVSYNEQFF
few,TRBD2,TRBJ2-3,TRBV20-1,TGCAGTGCTAGAGATCCCCAGCGGGAGGGCCGGTATTTT,CSARDPQREGRYF
NA,NA,TRBJ2-3,TRBV20-1,TGCAGTGCTAGCAATCCCCAGCGGGGCACAGATACGCAGTATTTT,CSASNPQRGTDTQYF
many,NA,TRBJ2-2,TRBV4-3,TGCGCCAGCAGCCAAGGAGGGCTCTCACCCGGGGAGCTGTTTTTT,CASSQGGLSPGELFF
NA,NA,TRBJ2-7,TRBV5-5,TGTGCCAGCAGCTTGGCCCTCGGACAGCTATCCTACGAGCAGTACTTC,CASSLALGQLSYEQYF